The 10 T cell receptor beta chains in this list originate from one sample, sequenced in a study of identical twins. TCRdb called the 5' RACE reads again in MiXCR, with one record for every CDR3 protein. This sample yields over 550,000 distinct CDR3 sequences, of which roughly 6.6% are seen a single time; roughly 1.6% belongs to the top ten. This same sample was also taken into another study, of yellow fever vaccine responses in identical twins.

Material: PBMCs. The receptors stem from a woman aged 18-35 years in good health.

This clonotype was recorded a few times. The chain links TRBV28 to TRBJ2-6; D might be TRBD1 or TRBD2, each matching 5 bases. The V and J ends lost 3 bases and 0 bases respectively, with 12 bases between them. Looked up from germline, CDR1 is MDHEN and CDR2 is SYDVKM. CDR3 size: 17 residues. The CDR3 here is CASSLGGTISGANVLTF. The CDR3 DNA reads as TGTGCCAGCAGTTTGGGTGGGACGATCTCTGGGGCCAACGTCCTGACTTTC.

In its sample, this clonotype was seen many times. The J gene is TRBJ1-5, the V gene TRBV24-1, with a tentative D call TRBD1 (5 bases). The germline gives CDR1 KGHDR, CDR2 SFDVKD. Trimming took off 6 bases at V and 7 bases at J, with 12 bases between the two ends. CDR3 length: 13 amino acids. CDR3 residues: CATSSAGRQPQHF. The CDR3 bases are TGTGCCACCAGTTCGGCAGGGCGCCAGCCCCAGCATTTT.

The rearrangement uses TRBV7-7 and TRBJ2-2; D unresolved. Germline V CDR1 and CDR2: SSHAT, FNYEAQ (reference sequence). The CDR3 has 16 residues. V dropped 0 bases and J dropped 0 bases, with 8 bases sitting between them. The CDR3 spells CASSLAVGTNTGELFF. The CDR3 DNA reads TGTGCCAGCAGCTTAGCTGTGGGAACGAACACCGGGGAGCTGTTTTTT.

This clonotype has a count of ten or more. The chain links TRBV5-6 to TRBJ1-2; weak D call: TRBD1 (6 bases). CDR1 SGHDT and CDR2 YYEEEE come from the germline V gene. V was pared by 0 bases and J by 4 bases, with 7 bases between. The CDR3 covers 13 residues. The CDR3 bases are TGTGCCAGCAGCTTGGTGACAGGCTATGGCTACACCTTC. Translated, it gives CASSLVTGYGYTF.

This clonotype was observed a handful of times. CDR3 in amino acids: CASSLLAVNTGELFF. In nucleotides, the CDR3 is TGTGCCAGCAGCTTATTGGCGGTGAACACCGGGGAGCTGTTTTTT. The chain carries TRBV7-2 and TRBJ2-2, with D uncertain. The CDR3 runs 15 residues. The germline V gene encodes CDR1 SGHTA and CDR2 FQGNSA. The V end was cut by 2 bases, the J end by 1 base, with 8 bases between. The complete variable domain, with remaining parts taken from reference TRBV7-2 and TRBJ2-2, reads GAGVSQSPSNKVTEKGKDVELRCDPISGHTALYWYRQSLGQGLEFLIYFQGNSAPDKSGLPSDRFSAERTGGSVSTLTIQRTQQEDSAVYLCASSLLAVNTGELFFGEGSRLTVL.

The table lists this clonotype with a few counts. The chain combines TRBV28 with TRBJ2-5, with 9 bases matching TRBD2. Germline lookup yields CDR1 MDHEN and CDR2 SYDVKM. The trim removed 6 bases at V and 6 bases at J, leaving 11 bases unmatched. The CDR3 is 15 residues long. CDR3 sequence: CASSRTSVKKQTQYF. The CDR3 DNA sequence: TGTGCCAGCAGCCGGACTAGCGTGAAGAAGCAGACCCAGTACTTC.

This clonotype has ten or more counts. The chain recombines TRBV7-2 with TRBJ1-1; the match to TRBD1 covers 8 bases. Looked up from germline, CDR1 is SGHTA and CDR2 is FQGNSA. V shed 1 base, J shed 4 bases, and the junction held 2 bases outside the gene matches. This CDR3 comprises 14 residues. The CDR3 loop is CASSLGQGTTEAFF. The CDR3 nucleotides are TGTGCCAGCAGCTTAGGACAGGGGACCACTGAAGCTTTCTTT.

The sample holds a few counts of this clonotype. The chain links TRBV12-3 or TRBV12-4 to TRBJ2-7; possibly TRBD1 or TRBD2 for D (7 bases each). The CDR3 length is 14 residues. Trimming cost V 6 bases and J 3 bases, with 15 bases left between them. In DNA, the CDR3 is TGTGCCAGCAGCGCTGGGAGGGGGCTCTACGAGCAGTACGTC. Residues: CASSAGRGLYEQYV.

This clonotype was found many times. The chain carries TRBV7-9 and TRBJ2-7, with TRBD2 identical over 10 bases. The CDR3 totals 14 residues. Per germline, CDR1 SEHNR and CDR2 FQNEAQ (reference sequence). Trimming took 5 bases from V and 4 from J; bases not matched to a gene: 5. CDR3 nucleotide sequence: TGTGCCAGCAGCCGATTAGCGGGGGGTTACGAGCAGTACGTC. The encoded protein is CASSRLAGGYEQYV.

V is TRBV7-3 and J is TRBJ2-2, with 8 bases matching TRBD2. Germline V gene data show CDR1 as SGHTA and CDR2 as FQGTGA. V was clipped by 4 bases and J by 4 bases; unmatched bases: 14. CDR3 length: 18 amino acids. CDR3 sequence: CASSSPPRIAGFTGELFF. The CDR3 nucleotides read TGTGCCAGCAGCTCCCCTCCGAGAATAGCGGGGTTCACCGGGGAGCTGTTTTTT.